These T cell receptor beta chains were read from a single sample in a study of T cells in localized non-small cell lung cancer. Sequencing was performed with immunoSEQ multiplex PCR; in TCRdb, only in-frame clones are kept and a portion is missing. Found here are about 78,000 clones, approximately 84% of them singletons; the top ten hold about 2.7%. The starting material was peripheral blood, obtained before any cancer treatment. The receptors derive from a man aged 40-75 years with stage I lung adenocarcinoma. Each CDR3 is given with its conserved first and last residue. The D gene is left open where the match is weak.

V gene: TRBV29-1; J gene: TRBJ2-7; D gene: TRBD2; CDR3 protein: CSVEAASGPTYEQYF
V gene: TRBV27; J gene: TRBJ2-7; D gene: NA; CDR3 protein: CASSTGTPGEQYF
V gene: TRBV7-2; J gene: TRBJ2-1; D gene: NA; CDR3 protein: CASSLTRLDNEQFF
V gene: TRBV5-1; J gene: TRBJ1-5; D gene: NA; CDR3 protein: CASSLEINQPQHF
V gene: TRBV9; J gene: TRBJ1-2; D gene: NA; CDR3 protein: CASSVRINSANYGYTF
V gene: TRBV6-6; J gene: TRBJ1-5; D gene: NA; CDR3 protein: CASKESATFNQPQHF
V gene: TRBV5-1; J gene: TRBJ2-7; D gene: NA; CDR3 protein: CASSTREGPYEQYF
V gene: TRBV20-1; J gene: TRBJ2-5; D gene: NA; CDR3 protein: CSANGKETQYF
V gene: TRBV30; J gene: TRBJ2-5; D gene: TRBD2; CDR3 protein: CAGERGHQETQYF
V gene: TRBV7-9; J gene: TRBJ1-1; D gene: NA; CDR3 protein: CASSPFSQGSTEAFF
V gene: TRBV19; J gene: TRBJ2-3; D gene: NA; CDR3 protein: CASSLRDGDTDTQYF
V gene: TRBV27; J gene: TRBJ2-2; D gene: TRBD1; CDR3 protein: CASSSGTGTGELFF
V gene: TRBV28; J gene: TRBJ2-3; D gene: TRBD1; CDR3 protein: CASSPDRGGTDTQYF
V gene: TRBV5-1; J gene: TRBJ1-2; D gene: TRBD1; CDR3 protein: CASREQGPYGYTF
V gene: TRBV14; J gene: TRBJ2-2; D gene: TRBD2; CDR3 protein: CASSQDPGRLNTGELFF
V gene: TRBV7-3; J gene: TRBJ1-1; D gene: NA; CDR3 protein: CASSLKAGMNFEAFF
V gene: TRBV5-1; J gene: TRBJ1-1; D gene: NA; CDR3 protein: CASSFGLNTEAFF
V gene: TRBV16; J gene: TRBJ1-5; D gene: NA; CDR3 protein: CASSHGLGQPQHF
V gene: TRBV10-3; J gene: TRBJ2-7; D gene: TRBD2; CDR3 protein: CAISGSAGGASYEQYF
V gene: TRBV4-1; J gene: TRBJ1-2; D gene: NA; CDR3 protein: CASSQAQGGGYTF
V gene: TRBV6-4; J gene: TRBJ2-6; D gene: NA; CDR3 protein: CASSNIGSGANVLTF
V gene: TRBV29-1; J gene: TRBJ1-5; D gene: NA; CDR3 protein: CSVGEDTAGPQHF
V gene: TRBV30; J gene: TRBJ2-1; D gene: TRBD2; CDR3 protein: CAATGLTSGYNEQFF
V gene: TRBV19; J gene: TRBJ1-5; D gene: NA; CDR3 protein: CASSIKPGRINQPQHF
V gene: TRBV9; J gene: TRBJ2-3; D gene: NA; CDR3 protein: CASSGFTDTQYF
V gene: TRBV5-4; J gene: TRBJ2-5; D gene: TRBD1; CDR3 protein: CASSPSRTGGGETQYF
V gene: TRBV7-6; J gene: TRBJ1-6; D gene: TRBD1; CDR3 protein: CASSLGHSGTANSPLHF
V gene: TRBV11-2; J gene: TRBJ2-3; D gene: NA; CDR3 protein: CASSLEAAGLDTQYF
V gene: TRBV7-9; J gene: TRBJ1-1; D gene: NA; CDR3 protein: CASSLGGRTTEAFF
V gene: TRBV7-2; J gene: TRBJ2-5; D gene: NA; CDR3 protein: CASSAQQGETQYF